These 14 T cell receptor beta chains share one sample of origin, sequenced in a study of Graves' ophthalmopathy and Graves' hyperthyroidism (dated by TCRdb to 2016 to 2019). Data came from an Illumina HiSeq 2000. For repertoire sequencing, TCR beta CDR3 regions were amplified from RNA transcripts. A first-round RT-PCR used HTBI primers with the Qiagen OneStep RT-PCR kit, followed by a second-round multiplex PCR, size selection and purification. TCRdb trimmed the raw reads at Q25, called clones with MiXCR and kept productive beta chains. Rows are unified per CDR3 protein, each entry keeping the most common DNA and genes. The sample table holds hundreds of thousands of distinct CDR3 sequences, of which approximately 40% were seen once. In total, the top ten clones hold roughly 45% of the sample. Sequencing was carried out using peripheral blood. Receptor source: an adult man with Graves' ophthalmopathy.

This clonotype was recorded at least ten times. The genes are TRBV20-1 and TRBJ2-7, with 14 bases lining up with TRBD2. The ends lost 3 bases at V and 6 bases at J; junction bases unmatched: 4. In germline, CDR1 is DFQATT, CDR2 SNEGSKA (reference sequence). CDR3 length: 14 amino acids. Here the CDR3 reads CSARGLAGEGEQYF. CDR3 coding DNA: TGCAGTGCTAGGGGACTAGCGGGAGAAGGCGAGCAGTACTTC.

This clonotype occurred many times. CDR3 sequence (DNA): TGCAGCGTTACAACCTCCGGGACAGCGAGCTACGAGCAGTACTTC. It translates to CSVTTSGTASYEQYF. The chain is built from TRBV29-1 and TRBJ2-7; 7 positions match TRBD1. The V segment lost 5 bases and the J segment 3 bases; nucleotides outside the gene matches: 13. The CDR3 length is 15 residues. Germline V gives CDR1 SQVTM, CDR2 ANQGSEA.

This clonotype was detected only a few times. The V call is TRBV7-8, the J call TRBJ1-1, with unresolved D. Per the germline V gene, CDR1 is SGHVS and CDR2 is FQNEAQ. Trimming shortened V by 3 bases and J by 1 base, and 15 bases separated the two germline ends. The CDR3 has 16 residues. For the CDR3, the DNA is TGTGCCAGCAGCTTGAGGGCAGTCTTAGGGAACACTGAAGCTTTCTTT. This sequence encodes CASSLRAVLGNTEAFF.

J is TRBJ2-7 and V is TRBV7-9; no clear D gene. CDR1 is SEHNR and CDR2 is FQNEAQ in the germline V gene (reference sequence). There are 13 residues in the CDR3. The V end was cut by 6 bases, the J end by 5 bases, with 14 bases between. CDR3 residues: CASSYWARDEQYF. The CDR3 DNA follows: TGTGCCAGCAGTTACTGGGCTCGGGACGAGCAGTACTTC.

This clonotype was observed a few times. The chain recombines TRBV20-1 with TRBJ1-5; a possible D gene is TRBD1 (6 bases). The CDR3 has 15 residues. Germline V lookup: CDR1 DFQATT, CDR2 SNEGSKA (reference sequence). V was cut by 4 bases and J by 0 bases, with 13 bases left in between. The CDR3 spells CSATDRFGSNQPQHF. In DNA form, the CDR3 reads TGCAGTGCTACCGACAGGTTTGGTAGCAATCAGCCCCAGCATTTT.

This clonotype was observed a handful of times. The chain carries TRBV5-1 and TRBJ2-5, with D possibly matching TRBD1 (6 bases). V lost 4 bases and J lost 1, with 11 bases in between. The CDR3 is 14 residues long. CDR1 is SGHRS, CDR2 YFSETQ, per germline. The chain's CDR3 is CASSDRQVQETQYF. The CDR3 region has the DNA TGCGCCAGCAGCGATCGACAGGTCCAAGAGACCCAGTACTTC. The variable domain in full, completed from reference TRBV5-1 and TRBJ2-5, reads KAGVTQTPRYLIKTRGQQVTLSCSPISGHRSVSWYQQTPGQGLQFLFEYFSETQRNKGNFPGRFSGRQFSNSRSEMNVSTLELGDSALYLCASSDRQVQETQYFGPGTRLLVL.

This clonotype was observed a handful of times. This chain links TRBV20-1 with TRBJ1-5; D is undetermined. The V end lost 5 bases, the J end lost 5 bases, and 19 bases lay between the germline ends. The length of the CDR3 is 15 residues. Germline V gene lookup returns CDR1 DFQATT and CDR2 SNEGSKA (reference sequence). The CDR3 coding sequence is TGCAGTGCTCGACGTTTGGACTCTGATGATCAGCCCCAGCATTTT. Translated, it gives CSARRLDSDDQPQHF.

This sequence joins TRBV15 and TRBJ1-2; the match to TRBD1 covers 11 bases. This CDR3 has 15 residues. Germline CDR1 is LNHNV and CDR2 is YYDKDF (reference sequence). The CDR3 region is CATRTGGPGGYGYTF. The CDR3 nucleotides are TGTGCTACTCGGACAGGGGGCCCAGGCGGTTATGGCTACACCTTC.

This clonotype was seen ten or more times. The chain combines TRBV25-1 with TRBJ1-2; D perhaps matches TRBD1 (5 bases). V was cut by 7 bases and J by 4 bases, with 10 bases left in between. In germline, CDR1 is MGHDK, CDR2 SYGVNS. The CDR3 covers 12 residues. For the CDR3, the DNA is TGTGCCAGCACGCAGGGCACCTATGGCTACACCTTC. This gives the protein CASTQGTYGYTF.

The chain combines TRBV20-1 with TRBJ2-5; TRBD2 matches at 11 bases. V lost 3 bases, J lost 5 bases, and 2 bases stayed unmatched. Germline loops: CDR1 DFQATT, CDR2 SNEGSKA (reference sequence). The CDR3 extends over 13 amino acids. The CDR3, as DNA: TGCAGTGCTAGGACTAGCGGGACGGAGACCCAGTACTTC. This gives the protein CSARTSGTETQYF.

This chain links TRBV20-1 with TRBJ1-1, with D hard to call. CDR1 is DFQATT and CDR2 is SNEGSKA in the germline V gene (reference sequence). The CDR3 loop spans 16 amino acids. V gave up 0 bases and J gave up 6 bases, with 20 bases separating them. The CDR3 spells CSARDPSTTVAAEAFF. CDR3 bases: TGCAGTGCTAGAGATCCGTCGACCACAGTGGCAGCTGAAGCTTTCTTT.

This clonotype was found many times. V usage is TRBV9 and J usage is TRBJ1-2; D is perhaps TRBD1 (6 bases). Germline V gives CDR1 SGDLS, CDR2 YYNGEE. This CDR3 is built from 14 residues. The germline V and J ends were trimmed by 3 bases and 4 bases, with 13 bases remaining between them. CDR3 DNA sequence: TGTGCCAGCAGCGCGAGACAGGCAGGCTATGGCTACACCTTC. Translating gives CASSARQAGYGYTF.

CDR3 in amino acids: CASSTSGNQYF. The CDR3 DNA sequence: TGTGCCAGCAGCACTAGCGGGAACCAGTACTTC. V usage is TRBV7-2 and J usage is TRBJ2-5, with TRBD2 matching 10 bases. From germline, CDR1 is SGHTA and CDR2 FQGNSA. Losses at the gene ends were 5 bases for V and 10 bases for J; bases not matched to a gene: 1. The CDR3 is made up of 11 amino acids.

This clonotype was seen repeatedly, ten times or more. This chain uses TRBV29-1 with TRBJ2-5, with D possibly being TRBD2 (5 bases). The CDR3 contains 13 residues. Trimming took off 2 bases at V and 5 bases at J, with 12 bases between the two ends. CDR1 SQVTM and CDR2 ANQGSEA come from the germline V gene. In nucleotides, the CDR3 is TGCAGCGTTGAATTAGCGCTTCGGGAGACCCAGTACTTC. The encoded protein is CSVELALRETQYF.